This TCR beta chain was observed in a study of blood T cells in healthy people across ages. A note on this clonotype: Its antigen is unknown.

Regarding the study as a whole: Older age went with lower TCR beta diversity per million T cells, in a roughly linear way.

V was trimmed by 3 bases and J by 0 bases, leaving 6 bases between them. Germline V gives CDR1 LGHDT, CDR2 YNNKEL (reference sequence). The length of the CDR3 is 14 residues. A second roughly 6 to 11 cycle PCR used barcoded and J-beta primers. TCRdb fed the 5' RACE reads into MiXCR, producing one record per CDR3 protein. The repertoire consists of some 1.8 million distinct CDR3 sequences, with 30% to 40% occurring once and the leading ten covering 23%. Source material: blood. This TCR derives from a human donor in good health. This chain connects TRBV3-1 to TRBJ1-5; D remains unclear. The CDR3 DNA sequence: TGTGCCAGCAGCCATCCGGGTAGCAATCAGCCCCAGCATTTT. It specifies CASSHPGSNQPQHF.